The rows below give T cell receptor beta chains drawn from one sample of a study of blood T cell repertoires in COVID-19. Method: immunoSEQ multiplex PCR; TCRdb's copy keeps in-frame clones and lacks some. The sample has roughly 75,000 clones, about 86% seen once. The material sequenced was peripheral blood. The receptors were sampled from a man of 80 years or more in a cohort sampled during active COVID-19. The CDR3 runs from the conserved cysteine through the conserved F or W. The D gene is left open where the match is weak. Clone size is given for some rows only: seen once, a few or many times, or a class if the clone is expanded.

size: NA; D: NA; J: TRBJ2-2; V: TRBV5-6; DNA: TGTGCCAGCAGCTGGACAGTTAACACCGGGGAGCTGTTTTTT; CDR3: CASSWTVNTGELFF
size: NA; D: TRBD1; J: TRBJ2-1; V: TRBV3-1/TRBV3-2; DNA: TGTGCCAGCAGCCTCACCCACGCCGGGACAGGGAATGAGCAGTTCTTC; CDR3: CASSLTHAGTGNEQFF
size: NA; D: NA; J: TRBJ2-5; V: TRBV24-1; DNA: TGTGCCGCCAGTCTGGGAGGTCTCCAAGAGACCCAGTACTTC; CDR3: CAASLGGLQETQYF
size: few; D: NA; J: TRBJ1-1; V: TRBV29-1; DNA: TGCAGCGTTGAAGATCACGCGTTCACTGAAGCTTTCTTT; CDR3: CSVEDHAFTEAFF
size: NA; D: NA; J: TRBJ1-4; V: TRBV7-7; DNA: TGTGCCAGCAGCTTAGGGCTACGGGGGACTAATGAAAAACTGTTTTTT; CDR3: CASSLGLRGTNEKLFF
size: NA; D: TRBD1; J: TRBJ2-1; V: TRBV27; DNA: TGTGCCAGCAAGGACAGGGGTGGAAGAAATGAGCAGTTCTTC; CDR3: CASKDRGGRNEQFF
size: few; D: NA; J: TRBJ1-5; V: TRBV7-8; DNA: TGTGCCAGCAGCTCCCGCGGGAGTCAGCCCCAGCATTTT; CDR3: CASSSRGSQPQHF
size: NA; D: NA; J: TRBJ1-2; V: TRBV28; DNA: TGTGCCAGCAGCCCCGGCGGCTATGGCTACACCTTC; CDR3: CASSPGGYGYTF
size: NA; D: NA; J: TRBJ1-5; V: TRBV4-2; DNA: TGTGCCAGCAGCCAAGAGGGAGGGGGTAGAGAGCCCCAGCATTTT; CDR3: CASSQEGGGREPQHF
size: NA; D: NA; J: TRBJ2-5; V: TRBV3-1/TRBV3-2; DNA: TGTGCCAGCAACCCGGACAGCCAAGAGACCCAGTACTTC; CDR3: CASNPDSQETQYF
size: NA; D: TRBD1; J: TRBJ2-2; V: TRBV2; DNA: TGTGCCAGCAGTGGCCGGACAGGGGGCTCCGGGGAGCTGTTTTTT; CDR3: CASSGRTGGSGELFF
size: NA; D: TRBD2; J: TRBJ2-2; V: TRBV14; DNA: TGTGCCAGCAGCCTTAACAAGCGGGGTGAGCTGTTTTTT; CDR3: CASSLNKRGELFF
size: NA; D: TRBD1; J: TRBJ2-7; V: TRBV9; DNA: TGTGCCAGCAGCGCCGGGACAGTGACCCACGAGCAGTACTTC; CDR3: CASSAGTVTHEQYF
size: NA; D: NA; J: TRBJ2-3; V: TRBV6-5; DNA: TGTGCCAGTCGAAAAGGGGGCACAGATACGCAGTATTTT; CDR3: CASRKGGTDTQYF
size: NA; D: TRBD2; J: TRBJ2-3; V: TRBV10-3; DNA: TGTGCCATCCTCTCCTCGCGGGGGGGCACAGATACGCAGTATTTT; CDR3: CAILSSRGGTDTQYF
size: NA; D: TRBD1; J: TRBJ1-3; V: TRBV7-9; DNA: TGTGCCAGCAGCTTAATACTGACAGGGGATTTGGGAAACACCATATATTTT; CDR3: CASSLILTGDLGNTIYF
size: NA; D: NA; J: TRBJ2-1; V: TRBV2; DNA: TGTGCCAGCAGTGTACAGGGATTAAGTGAGCAGTTCTTC; CDR3: CASSVQGLSEQFF
size: NA; D: NA; J: TRBJ1-4; V: TRBV29-1; DNA: TGCAGCGTTCCCGGGAATGAAAAACTGTTTTTT; CDR3: CSVPGNEKLFF
size: NA; D: NA; J: TRBJ2-5; V: TRBV19; DNA: TGTGCCAGTAGTATAGCGGGGGGCAGACAAGAGACCCAGTACTTC; CDR3: CASSIAGGRQETQYF
size: once; D: NA; J: TRBJ1-1; V: TRBV5-5; DNA: TGTGCCAGCAGCCGCGCTCCTGATAACACTGAAGCTTTCTTT; CDR3: CASSRAPDNTEAFF
size: NA; D: TRBD1; J: TRBJ1-2; V: TRBV10-3; DNA: TGTGCCATCAGCGGGACAGGAATTGGCTACACCTTC; CDR3: CAISGTGIGYTF
size: NA; D: NA; J: TRBJ2-2; V: TRBV27; DNA: TGTGCCAGCAGTCCCTCGAGAAACGGGGAGCTGTTTTTT; CDR3: CASSPSRNGELFF
size: NA; D: TRBD1; J: TRBJ1-2; V: TRBV7-9; DNA: TGTGCCAGCAGCAACTCAGGGGGCGGTCACTATGGCTACACCTTC; CDR3: CASSNSGGGHYGYTF
size: NA; D: NA; J: TRBJ2-7; V: TRBV7-3; DNA: TGTGCCAGCAGCTTAGGCAGGGGCTGGGACGAGCAGTACTTC; CDR3: CASSLGRGWDEQYF
size: NA; D: NA; J: TRBJ2-1; V: TRBV7-3; DNA: TGTGCCAGCAGCCCCACCCGACTTGAGGGGCAGTTCTTC; CDR3: CASSPTRLEGQFF
size: NA; D: TRBD2; J: TRBJ2-3; V: TRBV4-1; DNA: TGCGCCAGCAGCCAAGTCCAAGACGGGACTAGCACCGATACGCAGTATTTT; CDR3: CASSQVQDGTSTDTQYF
size: few; D: TRBD1; J: TRBJ2-7; V: TRBV5-1; DNA: TGCGCCAGCAGCATGGGACAGGATAGCTCCTACGAGCAGTACTTC; CDR3: CASSMGQDSSYEQYF
size: NA; D: TRBD1; J: TRBJ2-3; V: TRBV19; DNA: TGTGCCAGTAGGCCGACAGGGGGCTGGGCAGATACGCAGTATTTT; CDR3: CASRPTGGWADTQYF
size: NA; D: TRBD2; J: TRBJ2-3; V: TRBV3-1/TRBV3-2; DNA: TGTGCCAGCAGCCAAGATGGGGGGGGAAGCACAGATACGCAGTATTTT; CDR3: CASSQDGGGSTDTQYF
size: NA; D: TRBD2; J: TRBJ2-3; V: TRBV7-2; DNA: TGTGCCAGCAGCCTTAGCGGGGGGGCTGGTAATACGCAGTATTTT; CDR3: CASSLSGGAGNTQYF
size: NA; D: NA; J: TRBJ1-2; V: TRBV2; DNA: TGTGCCAGCACTCCGGGGGGGCGATTTGGCTACACCTTC; CDR3: CASTPGGRFGYTF
size: NA; D: TRBD2; J: TRBJ2-7; V: TRBV5-4; DNA: TGTGCCAGCAGCTTGGGCTACGGACTAGCAGCCTACGAGCAGTACTTC; CDR3: CASSLGYGLAAYEQYF
size: NA; D: NA; J: TRBJ2-5; V: TRBV24-1; DNA: TGTGCCACCAGTGCTGGTAGCCAAGAGACCCAGTACTTC; CDR3: CATSAGSQETQYF
size: NA; D: NA; J: TRBJ1-3; V: TRBV6-5; DNA: TGTGCCAGCAGTTCAAGATGGGAGAACACCATATATTTT; CDR3: CASSSRWENTIYF
size: NA; D: NA; J: TRBJ2-5; V: TRBV7-2; DNA: TGTGCCAGCAGCTTAGGGTCCCACTACGTCCAAGAGACCCAGTACTTC; CDR3: CASSLGSHYVQETQYF
size: once; D: NA; J: TRBJ1-1; V: TRBV5-4; DNA: TGTGCCAGCAGCTTGGTGTCAGGGTCGGCTGAAGCTTTCTTT; CDR3: CASSLVSGSAEAFF
size: NA; D: TRBD1; J: TRBJ2-3; V: TRBV18; DNA: TGTGCCAGCTCACCTAGGGGACAGGGGACGGGAAGCACAGATACGCAGTATTTT; CDR3: CASSPRGQGTGSTDTQYF
size: NA; D: TRBD2; J: TRBJ2-1; V: TRBV29-1; DNA: TGCAGCGTTGTAGCGGGTTCCACAGTTGGTAATGAGCAGTTCTTC; CDR3: CSVVAGSTVGNEQFF
size: NA; D: TRBD2; J: TRBJ2-3; V: TRBV2; DNA: TGTGCCAGCAGGGCTAGCGGGGGACGCACAGATACGCAGTATTTT; CDR3: CASRASGGRTDTQYF
size: NA; D: NA; J: TRBJ1-1; V: TRBV19; DNA: TGTGCCAGTAGTATTATAGGAGTCGGCGAAGCTTTCTTT; CDR3: CASSIIGVGEAFF